The 21 T cell receptor beta chains listed next were all sequenced from one sample in a study of T cell changes during pregnancy in multiple sclerosis. Data came from immunoSEQ multiplex PCR; TCRdb stores just in-frame clones and leaves some out. The sample has tens of thousands of clones, about 93% seen once; the top ten hold over 2.5%. The sequenced sample was CD8+ T cells from peripheral blood mononuclear cells, obtained in the third trimester of pregnancy. All receptors derive from a female donor with multiple sclerosis, enrolled in a pregnancy study.

V and J are TRBV6-1 and TRBJ2-1; 7 bases match TRBD2. CDR3 length: 16 amino acids. Germline values: CDR1 MNHNS, CDR2 SASEGT. The ends lost 4 bases at V and 3 bases at J; junction bases unmatched: 9. The DNA for the CDR3 is TGTGCCAGCAGTGGAGAATGGGGGGGGATCTACAATGAGCAGTTCTTC. Translated, it gives CASSGEWGGIYNEQFF.

This clone was counted a few times. This chain joins TRBV20-1 and TRBJ1-1; D unclear. Germline V lookup: CDR1 DFQATT, CDR2 SNEGSKA (reference sequence). This CDR3 region has 10 residues. V lost 2 bases to trimming and J lost 8 bases, with 6 bases between them. CDR3 region: CSARWLEAFF. CDR3 bases: TGCAGTGCTAGATGGCTCGAAGCTTTCTTT.

The chain joins TRBV27 to TRBJ2-4, with TRBD2 as a possible D gene (7 bases). Germline V CDR1 and CDR2: MNHEY, SMNVEV (reference sequence). Deletions cut 3 bases from V and 5 bases from J, with 11 bases between. This CDR3 comprises 14 residues. As DNA, the CDR3 is TGTGCCAGCAGTTTGGGGGGGCGGGAAAACATTCAGTACTTC. This translates into CASSLGGRENIQYF.

The rearrangement joins TRBV5-4 to TRBJ2-3, with 11 bases fitting TRBD2. The CDR3 consists of 16 residues. Trimming at V came to 6 bases and at J to 3 bases, leaving 9 bases not matched to a gene. Looked up from germline, CDR1 is SGHNT and CDR2 is YYREEE (reference sequence). The CDR3 DNA sequence: TGTGCCAGCAATCCCTTAGCGGGAGGGCCTACAGATACGCAGTATTTT. Amino acid sequence: CASNPLAGGPTDTQYF.

The chain recombines TRBV7-9 with TRBJ2-7, with TRBD2 as a possible D gene (6 bases). The CDR3 consists of 14 residues. V lost 5 bases to trimming and J lost 3 bases, with 14 bases between them. Per the germline V gene, CDR1 is SEHNR and CDR2 is FQNEAQ (reference sequence). CDR3 loop: CASSPPSVSYEQYF. CDR3 coding DNA: TGTGCCAGCAGCCCGCCTAGCGTTAGCTACGAGCAGTACTTC. Full variable domain (rest looked up from reference TRBV7-9 and TRBJ2-7): DTGVSQNPRHKITKRGQNVTFRCDPISEHNRLYWYRQTLGQGPEFLTYFQNEAQLEKSRLLSDRFSAERPKGSFSTLEIQRTEQGDSAMYLCASSPPSVSYEQYFGPGTRLTVT.

The rearrangement joins TRBV2 to TRBJ2-7; 11 bases align to TRBD2. This CDR3 has 16 residues. Germline V lookup: CDR1 SNHLY, CDR2 FYNNEI. Trimming cost V 2 bases and J 3 bases; bases outside gene matches: 6. The CDR3 protein is CASSEIGLAGNYEQYF. DNA for the CDR3: TGTGCCAGCAGTGAAATTGGACTAGCGGGCAACTACGAGCAGTACTTC.

The gene calls are TRBV29-1 and TRBJ2-1; D is unresolved. Germline V gives CDR1 SQVTM, CDR2 ANQGSEA. Trimming removed 5 bases from V and 4 bases from J, with 15 bases in between. The CDR3 sequence is 14 residues long. This chain's CDR3 is CSVSAAPGYNEQFF. CDR3 DNA: TGCAGCGTTTCGGCGGCACCTGGATACAATGAGCAGTTCTTC.

V and J are TRBV28 and TRBJ1-5; 7 bases align to TRBD1. The V and J ends lost 3 bases and 7 bases, in that order; junction bases with no gene match: 6. This CDR3 has 14 residues. Germline V gene lookup returns CDR1 MDHEN and CDR2 SYDVKM. In DNA form, the CDR3 reads TGTGCCAGCAGTTTCCGGACAGGAGGCCAGCCCCAGCATTTT. Translated: CASSFRTGGQPQHF.

The chain employs TRBV19 and TRBJ2-7; no clear D. The CDR3 totals 15 residues. Germline V gene sequence: CDR1 LNHDA, CDR2 SQIVND (reference sequence). Trimming shortened V by 4 bases and J by 5 bases, and 18 bases separated the two germline ends. The CDR3 DNA is TGTGCCAGTAGTAAGTTTTCAGCGAGTTTCGACGAGCAGTACTTC. Residues: CASSKFSASFDEQYF.

The chain combines TRBV6-4 with TRBJ2-7; the match to TRBD2 covers 9 bases. Germline CDR1 reads MRHNA; CDR2 reads SNTAGT. The CDR3 runs to 14 residues. V was clipped by 0 bases and J by 6 bases; unmatched bases: 3. CDR3 nucleotide sequence: TGTGCCAGCAGTGACTCAGCGACTAGCGGCGAGCAGTACTTC. The encoded protein is CASSDSATSGEQYF.

V usage is TRBV28 and J usage is TRBJ1-1, with a tentative D call TRBD1 (6 bases). The CDR3 extends over 15 amino acids. The V end was cut by 1 base, the J end by 0 bases, with 9 bases between. The V gene's germline CDR1 is MDHEN and CDR2 SYDVKM. The CDR3 nucleotides read TGTGCCAGCAGTTTATACGGGGACATGAACACTGAAGCTTTCTTT. Translated: CASSLYGDMNTEAFF.

The rearrangement links TRBV11-2 to TRBJ2-7; D perhaps matches TRBD2 (6 bases). CDR3 size: 15 residues. The V end lost 2 bases, the J end lost 2 bases, and 13 bases lay between the germline ends. Germline V gene lookup returns CDR1 SGHAT and CDR2 FQNNGV. DNA for the CDR3: TGTGCCAGCAGCTTATATTTGCGGGGCGCCTACGAGCAGTACTTC. Translated, it gives CASSLYLRGAYEQYF.

The chain employs TRBV27 and TRBJ2-7; TRBD2 matches 14 bases. CDR3 length equals 17 residues. J gave up 0 bases and V 4 bases, and 5 bases lay outside the gene matches. Germline CDR1 and CDR2: MNHEY and SMNVEV (reference sequence). This CDR3 reads CASSSGLAGDRSYEQYF. CDR3 sequence (DNA): TGTGCCAGCAGTTCGGGACTAGCGGGAGACCGCTCCTACGAGCAGTACTTC.

The rearrangement joins TRBV18 to TRBJ1-3; D is unresolved. The CDR3 totals 14 residues. Trimming took 4 bases from V and 4 from J, leaving 11 bases between them. Germline-derived CDR1 and CDR2 are KGHSH and LQKENI. The CDR3 is CASSRGSFGNTIYF. The CDR3 nucleotides read TGTGCCAGCTCACGAGGGAGTTTCGGAAACACCATATATTTT.

V gene TRBV5-8 combines with J gene TRBJ2-7; D remains ambiguous. CDR1 is SGHTS, CDR2 YDEGEE, per germline. The V end was cut by 2 bases, the J end by 0 bases, with 9 bases between. CDR3 size: 14 residues. The chain's CDR3 is CASSFMGTSYEQYF. The DNA for the CDR3 is TGTGCCAGCAGCTTCATGGGCACCTCCTACGAGCAGTACTTC.

V is TRBV5-4 and J is TRBJ1-2, with 10 positions matching TRBD1. The germline gives CDR1 SGHNT, CDR2 YYREEE (reference sequence). V shed 5 bases, J shed 8 bases, and the junction held 9 bases outside the gene matches. This CDR3 is 14 amino acids long. CDR3 coding DNA: TGTGCCAGCAGAGGGGGGACAGGGGATGTAGGCTACACCTTC. Amino acid sequence: CASRGGTGDVGYTF.

The chain joins TRBV10-3 to TRBJ2-1; TRBD2 aligns across 10 bases. Germline V lookup: CDR1 ENHRY, CDR2 SYGVKD. Trimming at V came to 3 bases and at J to 0 bases, leaving 5 bases not matched to a gene. This CDR3 spans 17 amino acids. The CDR3 nucleotides are TGTGCCATCAGTGAACTGGCTAGCGGGAGCTCCTACAATGAGCAGTTCTTC. It specifies CAISELASGSSYNEQFF.

This clone was counted between two and nine times. This sequence joins TRBV2 and TRBJ2-5; D ambiguous. Trimming cost V 10 bases and J 7 bases, with 10 bases left between them. This CDR3 has 10 residues. Germline assignment: CDR1 SNHLY and CDR2 FYNNEI. The DNA of the CDR3 is TGTGCCACTCTAAGAGGGACCCAGTACTTC. Protein: CATLRGTQYF.

This clone was observed once. The rearrangement joins TRBV30 to TRBJ2-7; 8 bases match TRBD1. V shed 0 bases and J 2 bases; nucleotides not matched to a gene: 6. The CDR3 has 15 amino acids. The germline V gene has CDR1 GTSNPN and CDR2 SVGIG (reference sequence). CDR3 protein: CAWSVGQGAAYEQYF. DNA of the CDR3: TGTGCCTGGAGTGTCGGGCAGGGGGCTGCCTACGAGCAGTACTTC.

The rearrangement joins TRBV5-1 to TRBJ2-7; perhaps TRBD2 as D (5 bases). The CDR3 loop spans 15 amino acids. Germline V gives CDR1 SGHRS, CDR2 YFSETQ. The V end was cut by 0 bases, the J end by 3 bases, with 13 bases between. CDR3 residues: CASSLAGLANYEQYF. The CDR3 DNA reads TGCGCCAGCAGCTTGGCGGGCCTAGCCAACTACGAGCAGTACTTC.

This clone was observed once. This chain links TRBV9 with TRBJ1-1; D perhaps matches TRBD1 (6 bases). Germline V CDR1 and CDR2: SGDLS, YYNGEE. Trimming took 0 bases from V and 4 from J, leaving 13 bases between them. The CDR3 spans 15 residues. The DNA for the CDR3 is TGTGCCAGCAGCGTAGCTACTGGGGGCCGCACTGAAGCTTTCTTT. This encodes CASSVATGGRTEAFF.